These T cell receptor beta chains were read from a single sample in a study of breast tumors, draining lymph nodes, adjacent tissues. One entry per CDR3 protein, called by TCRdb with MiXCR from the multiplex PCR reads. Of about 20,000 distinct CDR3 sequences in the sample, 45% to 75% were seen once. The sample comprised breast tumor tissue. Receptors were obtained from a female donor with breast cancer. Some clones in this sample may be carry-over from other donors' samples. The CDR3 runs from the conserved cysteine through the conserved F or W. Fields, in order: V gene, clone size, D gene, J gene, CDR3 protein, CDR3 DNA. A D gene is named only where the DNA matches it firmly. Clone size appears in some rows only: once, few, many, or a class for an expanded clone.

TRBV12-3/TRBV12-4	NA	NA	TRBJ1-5	CASSFRGDNQPQHF	TGTGCCAGCAGTTTTCGGGGAGACAATCAGCCCCAGCATTTT
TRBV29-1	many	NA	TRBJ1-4	CSVEGANEKLFF	TGCAGCGTTGAGGGGGCTAATGAAAAACTGTTTTTT
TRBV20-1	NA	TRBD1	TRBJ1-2	CSASPADRGAGYTF	TGCAGTGCTTCTCCGGCGGACAGGGGTGCTGGCTACACCTTC
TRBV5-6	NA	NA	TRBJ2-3	CASSSLQGFTDTQYF	TGTGCCAGCAGTTCACTTCAGGGGTTCACAGATACGCAGTATTTT
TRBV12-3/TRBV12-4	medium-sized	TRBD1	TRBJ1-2	CASSLAPGQGINYGYTF	TGTGCCAGCAGTTTAGCCCCCGGACAGGGCATAAACTATGGCTACACCTTC
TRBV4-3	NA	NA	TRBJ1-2	CASSQVPVDYGYTF	TGCGCCAGCAGCCAAGTACCCGTGGACTATGGCTACACCTTC
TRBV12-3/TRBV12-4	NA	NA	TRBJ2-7	CASSQSSYEQYF	TGTGCCAGCAGCCAGAGCTCCTACGAGCAGTACTTC
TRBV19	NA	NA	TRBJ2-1	CASSIGGSYNEQFF	TGTGCCAGTAGTATAGGGGGCTCCTACAATGAGCAGTTCTTC
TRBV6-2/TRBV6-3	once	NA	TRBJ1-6	CASSEERANSPLHF	TGTGCCAGCAGTGAGGAAAGGGCTAATTCACCCCTCCACTTT
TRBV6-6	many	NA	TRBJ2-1	CASSHAAWQFF	TGTGCCAGCAGTCACGCGGCATGGCAGTTCTTC
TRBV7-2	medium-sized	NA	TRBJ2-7	CASSPSGEPYYEQYF	TGTGCCAGCAGCCCATCGGGGGAGCCCTACTACGAGCAGTACTTC
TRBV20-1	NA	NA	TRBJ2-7	CSATDGTRPSEQYF	TGCAGTGCCACCGACGGGACACGACCCTCCGAGCAGTACTTC
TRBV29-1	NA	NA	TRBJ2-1	CSAVRGDNEQFF	TGCAGCGCTGTTAGGGGAGACAATGAGCAGTTCTTC
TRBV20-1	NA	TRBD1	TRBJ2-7	CSARAPGQGAFEQYF	TGCAGTGCTAGAGCACCGGGACAGGGAGCCTTCGAGCAGTACTTC
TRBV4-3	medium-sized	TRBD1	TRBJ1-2	CASSRQGQGYGYTF	TGCGCCAGCAGCCGTCAGGGACAGGGCTATGGCTACACCTTC
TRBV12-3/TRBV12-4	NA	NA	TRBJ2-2	CASSLMNTGELFF	TGTGCCAGCAGTTTGATGAACACCGGGGAGCTGTTTTTT
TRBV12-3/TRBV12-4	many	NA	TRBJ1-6	CASRHDAYNSPLHF	TGTGCCAGCAGACACGACGCCTATAATTCGCCCCTCCACTTT
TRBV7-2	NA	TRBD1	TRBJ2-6	CAGSSRSGQGFSGTNVLTF	TGTGCCGGCAGCTCTAGGTCGGGACAGGGGTTCTCTGGGACCAACGTCCTGACTTTC
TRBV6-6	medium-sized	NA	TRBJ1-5	CASSDYGQGNQPQHF	TGTGCCAGCAGCGACTACGGGCAGGGCAATCAGCCCCAGCATTTT
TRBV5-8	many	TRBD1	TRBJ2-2	CASRPTGANTGELFF	TGTGCCAGCAGGCCGACAGGGGCAAACACCGGGGAGCTGTTTTTT
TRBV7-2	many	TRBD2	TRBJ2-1	CASAPVAGSGVPEQFF	TGTGCCAGCGCTCCCGTAGCGGGGTCGGGCGTTCCTGAGCAGTTCTTC
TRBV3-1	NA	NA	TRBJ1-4	CASSQPTGLGKLFF	TGTGCCAGCAGCCAGCCGACAGGTCTCGGCAAACTGTTTTTT
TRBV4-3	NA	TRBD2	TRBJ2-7	CASSQDWQGGTTRSPYEQYF	TGCGCCAGCAGCCAAGATTGGCAGGGCGGGACTACCCGTAGCCCCTACGAGCAGTACTTC
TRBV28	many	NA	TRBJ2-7	CASSSPPRGPAYEQYF	TGTGCCAGCAGTTCGCCCCCGCGAGGTCCTGCCTACGAGCAGTACTTC
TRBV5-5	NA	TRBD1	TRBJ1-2	CASSLDPGGYGYTF	TGTGCCAGCAGCTTGGATCCAGGGGGCTATGGCTACACCTTC
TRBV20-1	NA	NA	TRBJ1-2	CSARDGRGYGYTF	TGCAGTGCTAGAGATGGCCGGGGGTATGGCTACACCTTC
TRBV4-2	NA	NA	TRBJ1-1	CASSQKEANTEAFF	TGTGCCAGCAGCCAAAAGGAGGCGAACACTGAAGCTTTCTTT
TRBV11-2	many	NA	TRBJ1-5	CASSLGPTDNQPQHF	TGTGCCAGCAGCTTAGGTCCGACGGACAATCAGCCCCAGCATTTT
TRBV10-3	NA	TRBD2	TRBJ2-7	CAISETSGREYEQYF	TGTGCCATCAGTGAGACTAGCGGGAGAGAATACGAGCAGTACTTC
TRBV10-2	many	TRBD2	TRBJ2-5	CASSESGLAGNQETQYF	TGCGCCAGCAGTGAGTCGGGACTAGCGGGAAATCAAGAGACCCAGTACTTC
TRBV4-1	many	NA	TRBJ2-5	CASSQDRRGANQETQYF	TGCGCCAGCAGCCAAGATAGGAGAGGGGCTAACCAAGAGACCCAGTACTTC
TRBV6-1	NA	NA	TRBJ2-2	CASSDRGTGELFF	TGTGCCAGCAGCGACCGCGGGACCGGGGAGCTGTTTTTT
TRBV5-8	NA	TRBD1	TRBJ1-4	CASSSYRGANEKLFF	TGTGCCAGCAGCAGTTACAGGGGGGCGAATGAAAAACTGTTTTTT
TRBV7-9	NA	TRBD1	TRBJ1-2	CASSVGSGGYYGSTF	TGTGCCAGCAGCGTTGGGTCAGGGGGCTACTATGGCTCGACCTTC
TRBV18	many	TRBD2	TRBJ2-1	CASSPAGGRASYNEQFF	TGTGCCAGCTCACCCGCCGGGGGGAGGGCCTCCTACAATGAGCAGTTCTTC
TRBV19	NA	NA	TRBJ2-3	CASRTTGFGGTDTQYF	TGTGCCAGTAGAACTACAGGGTTTGGCGGCACAGATACGCAGTATTTT
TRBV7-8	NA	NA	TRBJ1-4	CASSKTEKLFF	TGTGCCAGCAGCAAGACTGAAAAACTGTTTTTT
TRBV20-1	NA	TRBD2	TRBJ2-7	CSARDAGGPYEQYF	TGCAGTGCTAGAGATGCGGGAGGGCCCTACGAGCAGTACTTC
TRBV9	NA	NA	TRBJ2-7	CASSVWTQSSYEQYF	TGTGCCAGCAGCGTATGGACCCAGAGCTCCTACGAGCAGTACTTC
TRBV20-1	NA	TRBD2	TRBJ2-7	CSALELAGGNEQYF	TGCAGTGCTCTAGAACTAGCGGGAGGTAACGAGCAGTACTTC
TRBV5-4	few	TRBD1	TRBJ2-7	CASSPGTGTYEQYF	TGTGCCAGCAGCCCGGGGACAGGCACCTACGAGCAGTACTTC
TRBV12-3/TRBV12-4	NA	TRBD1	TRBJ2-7	CASSIYRGLDEQYF	TGTGCCAGCAGTATCTACAGGGGGCTTGACGAGCAGTACTTC
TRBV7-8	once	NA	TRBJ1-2	CASSLERDYGYTF	TGTGCCAGCAGCTTAGAGCGGGACTATGGCTACACCTTC
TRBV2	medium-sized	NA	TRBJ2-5	CASSSTGGGETQYF	TGTGCCAGCAGTTCCACAGGGGGAGGGGAGACCCAGTACTTC
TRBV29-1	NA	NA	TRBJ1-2	CSVEGEWSYTF	TGCAGCGTTGAAGGGGAATGGAGCTACACCTTC
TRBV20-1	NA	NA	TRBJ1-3	CSARSPIRPGAGNTIYF	TGCAGTGCTAGATCCCCGATAAGGCCCGGGGCCGGGAACACCATATATTTT
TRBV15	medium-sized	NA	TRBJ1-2	CATSLSQGSGDYGYTF	TGTGCCACCAGCTTATCACAGGGAAGCGGGGACTATGGCTACACCTTC
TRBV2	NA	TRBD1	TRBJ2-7	CASRLPGQGAYEQYF	TGTGCCAGCAGACTCCCGGGACAGGGGGCCTACGAGCAGTACTTC
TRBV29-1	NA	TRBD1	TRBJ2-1	CSAPGTGNVNEQFF	TGCAGCGCACCCGGGACAGGGAACGTCAATGAGCAGTTCTTC
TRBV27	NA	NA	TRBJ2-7	CASSLSEGGSGEQYF	TGTGCCAGCAGTTTATCCGAGGGGGGATCGGGCGAGCAGTACTTC